A single sample is the source of the 18 T cell receptor beta chains below, sequenced in a study of OX40 agonist ivuxolimab in advanced cancers. The table came from immunoSEQ multiplex PCR; TCRdb's copy has only in-frame clones and leaves some out. Of around 15,000 clones in the sample, around 80% were seen once. The sample in question was CD4+ or CD8+ T cells sorted from blood, obtained in a trial of the OX40 agonist ivuxolimab. The receptors derive from an adult with an advanced solid tumor such as melanoma, head and neck, liver or kidney cancer.

The V call is TRBV7-9, the J call TRBJ2-3; D is possibly TRBD1 or TRBD2 (7 bases each). The V and J ends lost 4 bases and 5 bases respectively, with 16 bases between them. From germline, CDR1 is SEHNR and CDR2 FQNEAQ (reference sequence). This CDR3 is built from 15 residues. The CDR3 DNA is TGTGCCAGCAGCTGGCCGACAGGGAGGGTAGATACGCAGTATTTT. This codes for CASSWPTGRVDTQYF. The variable domain in full, completed from reference TRBV7-9 and TRBJ2-3, reads DTGVSQNPRHKITKRGQNVTFRCDPISEHNRLYWYRQTLGQGPEFLTYFQNEAQLEKSRLLSDRFSAERPKGSFSTLEIQRTEQGDSAMYLCASSWPTGRVDTQYFGPGTRLTVL.

This clone turned up a few times. The CDR3 bases are TGTGCCAGCAGTCCATGGGCGGAGTATAATTCACCCCTCCACTTT. Protein product: CASSPWAEYNSPLHF. The rearrangement uses TRBV27 and TRBJ1-6; no definite D call. Between the trimmed V and J ends, which lost 5 bases and 4 bases, there was a span of 12 bases. This CDR3 is 15 amino acids long. Germline CDR1 MNHEY, CDR2 SMNVEV (reference sequence).

This chain joins TRBV18 and TRBJ2-5; tentatively, D is TRBD1 (5 bases). Germline values: CDR1 KGHSH, CDR2 LQKENI. CDR3 length: 13 residues. Trimming removed 4 bases at V and 0 bases at J, with 6 bases between. CDR3 protein: CASSLDNQETQYF. The CDR3, as DNA: TGTGCCAGCTCACTGGACAACCAAGAGACCCAGTACTTC.

This clone appeared a few times. The CDR3 loop reads CASSLQGNYGYTF. The CDR3 DNA is TGTGCCAGCAGTTTACAGGGTAACTATGGCTACACCTTC. The chain employs TRBV27 and TRBJ1-2; possibly TRBD1 for D (5 bases). V was pared by 2 bases and J by 1 base, with 5 bases between. Germline values: CDR1 MNHEY, CDR2 SMNVEV (reference sequence). The CDR3 contains 13 residues.

This chain uses TRBV7-8 with TRBJ2-3; 12 nucleotides agree with TRBD2. Germline V gene sequence: CDR1 SGHVS, CDR2 FQNEAQ. This CDR3 region has 18 residues. The J segment lost 1 base and the V segment lost 3 bases, leaving 8 bases of the junction unmatched. The CDR3 nucleotides are TGTGCCAGCAGCTTTCCGACTAGCGGGAGTCTGGGCACAGATACGCAGTATTTT. The encoded protein is CASSFPTSGSLGTDTQYF.

The table lists this clone with a few counts. The rearrangement joins TRBV2 to TRBJ1-2; 9 nucleotides match TRBD1. The length of the CDR3 is 13 residues. Germline lookup yields CDR1 SNHLY and CDR2 FYNNEI. The CDR3 sequence is CAIVTGGNYGYTF. For the CDR3, the DNA is TGTGCGATCGTGACAGGGGGTAACTATGGCTACACCTTC. The full variable domain, with the rest looked up from reference TRBV2 and TRBJ1-2, is EPEVTQTPSHQVTQMGQEVILRCVPISNHLYFYWYRQILGQKVEFLVSFYNNEISEKSEIFDDQFSVERPDGSNFTLKIRSTKLEDSAMYFCAIVTGGNYGYTFGSGTRLTVV.

In DNA, the CDR3 is TGTGCCAGCAGCTTATTTTACGGGGGGGCCTCCGGGGAGCTGTTTTTT. It encodes CASSLFYGGASGELFF. This rearrangement joins TRBV11-2 to TRBJ2-2; 8 bases align to TRBD2. V gave up 2 bases and J gave up 6 bases; unmatched junction bases: 8. Germline assignment: CDR1 SGHAT and CDR2 FQNNGV. CDR3 length: 16 amino acids.

This clone was seen a few times. V gene TRBV6-5 combines with J gene TRBJ2-3; possibly TRBD2 for D (6 bases). This CDR3 is 13 amino acids long. The V and J ends lost 8 bases and 2 bases respectively, with 11 bases between them. CDR1 MNHEY and CDR2 SVGAGI come from the germline V gene. The CDR3 coding sequence is TGTGCCAGCGGCGGGGCTAACACAGATACGCAGTATTTT. This sequence encodes CASGGANTDTQYF.

The chain combines TRBV5-4 with TRBJ2-7; D gene uncertain. V lost 0 bases and J 3 bases, leaving 4 bases between the germline ends. Germline V gene sequence: CDR1 SGHNT, CDR2 YYREEE (reference sequence). There are 12 residues in the CDR3. CDR3 region: CASSLDDYEQYF. The CDR3 nucleotides are TGTGCCAGCAGCTTGGATGACTACGAGCAGTACTTC.

The CDR3 coding sequence is TGTGCCAGTAGTATTGGGGCGGGAGGCAGGGAGCTGTTTTTT. As protein: CASSIGAGGRELFF. V usage is TRBV19 and J usage is TRBJ2-2, with 8 bases identical to TRBD2. The V gene's germline CDR1 is LNHDA and CDR2 SQIVND (reference sequence). V shed 3 bases, J shed 9 bases, and the junction held 6 bases outside the gene matches. This CDR3 region has 14 residues. The full variable domain, rest sourced from reference TRBV19 and TRBJ2-2, is DGGITQSPKYLFRKEGQNVTLSCEQNLNHDAMYWYRQDPGQGLRLIYYSQIVNDFQKGDIAEGYSVSREKKESFPLTVTSAQKNPTAFYLCASSIGAGGRELFFGEGSRLTVL.

This clone was seen only a few times. J is TRBJ2-3 and V is TRBV2, with D maybe TRBD2 (6 bases). Germline CDR1 reads SNHLY; CDR2 reads FYNNEI. The V end lost 6 bases, the J end lost 1 base, and 14 bases lay between the germline ends. The CDR3 runs to 15 residues. CDR3 in amino acids: CASRENSGGTDTQYF. For the CDR3, the DNA is TGTGCCAGCAGGGAGAATAGCGGAGGCACAGATACGCAGTATTTT.

This clone was counted a few times. The genes are TRBV19 and TRBJ2-1; D not certain. Looked up from germline, CDR1 is LNHDA and CDR2 is SQIVND (reference sequence). The CDR3 runs 13 residues. V gave up 8 bases and J gave up 2 bases, with 10 bases separating them. Here the CDR3 reads CASVDLAYNEQFF. The DNA for the CDR3 is TGTGCCAGTGTGGATTTAGCCTACAATGAGCAGTTCTTC.

By its share, this clone is medium-sized. This sequence joins TRBV27 and TRBJ1-5; 8 bases are a match to TRBD1. Losses at the gene ends were 0 bases for V and 0 bases for J; bases not matched to a gene: 4. CDR3 length equals 17 residues. The germline V gene has CDR1 MNHEY and CDR2 SMNVEV (reference sequence). CDR3 sequence reads: CASSLSAGQGSNQPQHF. CDR3 in DNA: TGTGCCAGCAGTTTATCCGCCGGACAGGGTAGCAATCAGCCCCAGCATTTT.

This chain links TRBV2 with TRBJ1-1; D is possibly TRBD1 (6 bases). Trimming took off 8 bases at V and 8 bases at J, with 12 bases between the two ends. The length of the CDR3 is 11 residues. Germline CDR1 SNHLY, CDR2 FYNNEI. CDR3 residues: CASQGGTEAFF. The DNA of the CDR3 is TGTGCCAGCCAGGGAGGGACAGAAGCTTTCTTT.

The chain links TRBV5-6 to TRBJ2-5; 9 nucleotides agree with TRBD1. The tail of the sequence fits TRBJ2-7 better, so the J call may be wrong. The CDR3 has 15 residues. Germline lookup yields CDR1 SGHDT and CDR2 YYEEEE. CDR3 in amino acids: CASSLRATGGYEQYF. In DNA form, the CDR3 reads TGTGCCAGCAGCTTAAGGGCGACAGGGGGATACGAGCAGTACTTC.

The chain uses TRBV10-3 and TRBJ2-7, with a weak D call TRBD1 (5 bases). This CDR3 region has 18 residues. CDR1 is ENHRY, CDR2 SYGVKD, per germline. The V end lost 0 bases, the J end lost 0 bases, and 18 bases lay between the germline ends. The CDR3 loop reads CAISESVATELTSYEQYF. In nucleotides, the CDR3 is TGTGCCATCAGTGAGTCCGTTGCGACAGAGCTAACCTCCTACGAGCAGTACTTC.

The V gene is TRBV7-9, the J gene TRBJ2-7, with 7 bases matching TRBD2. CDR1 and CDR2 from the germline V gene are SEHNR and FQNEAQ (reference sequence). Unmatched junction bases numbered 12, after V lost 3 bases and J lost 7 bases. There are 15 residues in the CDR3. CDR3 sequence reads: CASSFWRELQEEQYF. Written as DNA, the CDR3 is TGTGCCAGCAGCTTCTGGCGGGAGCTCCAAGAGGAGCAGTACTTC.

The rearrangement uses TRBV4-3 and TRBJ2-5; D is unresolved. The CDR3 is 14 residues long. V was clipped by 0 bases and J by 1 base, with 6 bases between them. Germline assignment: CDR1 LGHNA and CDR2 YSLEER. This CDR3 is CASSQDEVQETQYF. DNA of the CDR3: TGCGCCAGCAGCCAAGATGAGGTCCAAGAGACCCAGTACTTC.